Sequencing of this T cell receptor beta chain was carried out in a study of T cell repertoires in cytomegalovirus infection. About the study: TCR beta signatures that were public indicated CMV infection and matching HLA type.

TCRdb re-called the reads with MiXCR, one entry per CDR3 protein. This table has roughly 630,000 distinct CDR3 sequences, approximately 24% appearing once. With 6 bases clipped from V and 0 bases from J, the junction kept 8 bases outside the gene matches. The germline gives CDR1 MNHNS, CDR2 SASEGT. The CDR3 is 17 amino acids. This clonotype was observed many times. Its antigen is not known. Study-wide points: CMV-specific TCR beta clonotypes restricted by HLA-C dominated the ex vivo response. The cumulative frequency of public TCR beta families identified carriers of CMV plus the relevant HLA.

The rearrangement links TRBV6-1 to TRBJ1-5; TRBD1 matches at 10 bases. The TCR comes from a human donor in good health (CMV status not recorded). Some clones in this sample may be carry-over from other donors' samples. Input material: CD8+ T cells from PBMCs. The CDR3 nucleotides are TGTGCCAGCAGAAGGGACAGGGGAGGATATAGCAATCAGCCCCAGCATTTT. Protein: CASRRDRGGYSNQPQHF.